The rows below give T cell receptor beta chains drawn from one sample of a study of blood T cell repertoires in COVID-19. TCRdb's table, derived via immunoSEQ multiplex PCR, lists solely in-frame clones and lacks some. The repertoire has about 180,000 clones, roughly 88% of them found once; the top ten carry 4% to 5%. Sample: peripheral blood. The receptors shown here come from a woman aged 25-40 years with acute or convalescent COVID-19. CDR3s include the opening cysteine and the closing phenylalanine or tryptophan. D genes are given only for firm matches. The size entry is marked missing in some rows and otherwise reads once, few, many or a size class.

size	D	V	J	DNA	CDR3
-	TRBD1	TRBV28	TRBJ1-2	TGTGCCAGCAACACCGGGACAGGGATATATGGCTACACCTTC	CASNTGTGIYGYTF
-	TRBD1	TRBV5-4	TRBJ1-2	TGTGCCAGCAGCCAAACAGGGGGCCATGGCTACACCTTC	CASSQTGGHGYTF
-	TRBD1	TRBV2	TRBJ2-2	TGTGCCAGCAGACCACAGGGGGCGTTCGGGGAGCTGTTTTTT	CASRPQGAFGELFF
-	TRBD1	TRBV5-1	TRBJ1-2	TGCGCCAGCAGCTTGACACCTCCGACAGGGGGATCAGTGTTCACCTTC	CASSLTPPTGGSVFTF
-	-	TRBV28	TRBJ2-5	TGTGCCAGCAGACAGACGCTAGCGGAGACCCAGTACTTC	CASRQTLAETQYF
-	TRBD2	TRBV6-5	TRBJ2-3	TGTGCCAGCGGGCGGGAGGTCCAAGATACGCAGTATTTT	CASGREVQDTQYF
-	-	TRBV10-1	TRBJ2-7	TGCGCCAGCCTAAGGGAACTGTCGGGATTACTCGCTTCAGAGCAGTACTTC	CASLRELSGLLASEQYF
-	TRBD1	TRBV20-1	TRBJ2-7	TGCAGTGCTAGTGGTCCAGGGACAGCTGGATACGAGCAGTACTTC	CSASGPGTAGYEQYF
-	TRBD1	TRBV5-4	TRBJ2-1	TGTGCCAGCAGCCCGGACAGGGGGGATGAGCAGTTCTTC	CASSPDRGDEQFF
-	-	TRBV28	TRBJ2-2	TGTGCCAGCAGTTTATGGTCCTCTACCGGGGAGCTGTTTTTT	CASSLWSSTGELFF
-	TRBD2	TRBV27	TRBJ2-2	TGTGCCAGCGCCAGCAATGGAGCGGGAGCGGTAGGGGAGCTGTTTTTT	CASASNGAGAVGELFF
-	-	TRBV7-8	TRBJ1-2	TGTGCCAGCCACCGCGGGGGGGGTTGGGACTATGGCTACACCTTC	CASHRGGGWDYGYTF
-	-	TRBV15	TRBJ1-5	TGTGCCACCAGCAGAGTACTAACACAGAGGGCTCAGCCCCAGCATTTT	CATSRVLTQRAQPQHF
-	TRBD1	TRBV29-1	TRBJ2-1	TGCAGCTCCGAGGAGGGACAGGGTGACAATGAGCAGTTCTTC	CSSEEGQGDNEQFF
-	-	TRBV7-8	TRBJ2-5	TGTGCCAGCAGCTTAGTCGCGGGGAAATACTTC	CASSLVAGKYF
-	-	TRBV18	TRBJ2-3	TGTGCCAGCTCACCGGAACGAGAGGGCCCGTCCCGTACGCAGTATTTT	CASSPEREGPSRTQYF
-	-	TRBV19	TRBJ2-1	TGTGCCAGTAGTACGTCAGGGACTCCCTACAATGAGCAGTTCTTC	CASSTSGTPYNEQFF
-	TRBD1	TRBV6-5	TRBJ2-1	TGTGCCATCCGACCGGGACAGGAATGGCATGAGCAGTTCTTC	CAIRPGQEWHEQFF
once	-	TRBV6-1	TRBJ2-5	TGTGCCAGCAGTGAAGGCCTCTTGGGCCACCAAGAGACCCAGTACTTC	CASSEGLLGHQETQYF
-	TRBD2	TRBV29-1	TRBJ2-1	TGCAGCGTTACCCCGACTAGCGGGAGAGACAATGAGCAGTTCTTC	CSVTPTSGRDNEQFF